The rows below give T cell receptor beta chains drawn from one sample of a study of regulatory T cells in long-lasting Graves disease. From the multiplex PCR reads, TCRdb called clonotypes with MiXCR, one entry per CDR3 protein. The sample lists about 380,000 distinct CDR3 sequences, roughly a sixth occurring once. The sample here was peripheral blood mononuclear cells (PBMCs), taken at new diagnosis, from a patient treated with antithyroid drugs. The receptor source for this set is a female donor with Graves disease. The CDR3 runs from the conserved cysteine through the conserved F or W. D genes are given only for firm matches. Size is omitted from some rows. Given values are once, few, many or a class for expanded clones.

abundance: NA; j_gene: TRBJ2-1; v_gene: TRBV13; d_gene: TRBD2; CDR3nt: TGTGCCAGCAGTAATTTTTTAACAGGGGGCCTAACTAGCGGGAGGGCCGAATCTGAAAATGAGCAGTTCTTC; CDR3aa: CASSNFLTGGLTSGRAESENEQFF
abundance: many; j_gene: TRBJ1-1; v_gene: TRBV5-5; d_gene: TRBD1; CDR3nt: TGTGCCAGCAAGGCCCAGGGACAGGGTTTAGCTTTCTTT; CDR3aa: CASKAQGQGLAFF
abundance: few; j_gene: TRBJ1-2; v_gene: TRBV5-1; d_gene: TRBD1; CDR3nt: TGCGCCAGCAGCTCCTCAGGGACAGGAGACTATGGCCACACCTTC; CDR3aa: CASSSSGTGDYGHTF
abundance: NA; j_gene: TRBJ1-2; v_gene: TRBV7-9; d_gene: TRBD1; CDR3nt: TGTGCCAGCAGCTTGGGGACAGGAAGCGATGGCTACACCTTC; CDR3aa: CASSLGTGSDGYTF
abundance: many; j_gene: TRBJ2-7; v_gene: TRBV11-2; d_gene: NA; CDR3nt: TGTGCCAGCAGCTTTGATACCGAGACAGTAGGATTCGAGCAGTACTTC; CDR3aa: CASSFDTETVGFEQYF
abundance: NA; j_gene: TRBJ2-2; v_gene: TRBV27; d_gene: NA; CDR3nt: TGTGCCAGCAGTCTCCCCGGACGGTCCCTTGCCACCGGGGAGCTGTTTTTT; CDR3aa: CASSLPGRSLATGELFF
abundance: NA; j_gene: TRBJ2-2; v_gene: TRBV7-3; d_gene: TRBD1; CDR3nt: TGTGCCAGCAGCTCCGCGACAGGGCACACCGGGGAGCTGTTTTTT; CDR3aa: CASSSATGHTGELFF
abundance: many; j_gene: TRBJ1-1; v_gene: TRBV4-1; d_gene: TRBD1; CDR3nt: TGCGCCAGCAGCCAGGTGATCAGGACAGGGAACACTGAAGCTTTCTTT; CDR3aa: CASSQVIRTGNTEAFF
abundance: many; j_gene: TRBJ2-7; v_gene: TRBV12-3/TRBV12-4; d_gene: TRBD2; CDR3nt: TGTGCCAGCAGGGCGGGACTAGCTTTCTCCTACGAGCAGTACTTC; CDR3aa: CASRAGLAFSYEQYF
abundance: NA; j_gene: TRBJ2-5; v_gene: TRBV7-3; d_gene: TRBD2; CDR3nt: TGTGCCAGCAGCCCCCGGGGGGGGCCCCAAGAGACCCAGTACTTC; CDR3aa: CASSPRGGPQETQYF
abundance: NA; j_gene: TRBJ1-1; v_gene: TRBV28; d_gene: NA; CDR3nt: TGTGCCAGCAGTTCGATCAGGAGAAAAGCTTTCTTT; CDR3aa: CASSSIRRKAFF
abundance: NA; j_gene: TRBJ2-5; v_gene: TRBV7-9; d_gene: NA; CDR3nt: TGTGCCAGCAGCTTAGGCCTAGCGTCCAGGTGGGAGACCCAGTACTTC; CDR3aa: CASSLGLASRWETQYF
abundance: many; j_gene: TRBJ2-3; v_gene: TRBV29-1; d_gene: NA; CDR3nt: TGCAGCGCTGACGTGGGGACTAGCACAGATACGCAGTATTTT; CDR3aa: CSADVGTSTDTQYF
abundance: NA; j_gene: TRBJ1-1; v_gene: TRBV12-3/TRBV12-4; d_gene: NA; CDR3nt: TGTGCCAGCGCCACGAGCCGGGGGCCTGAAGCTTTCTTT; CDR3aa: CASATSRGPEAFF
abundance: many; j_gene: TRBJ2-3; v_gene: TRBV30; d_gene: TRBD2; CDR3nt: TGTGCCTGGCCGACGGGGGGGACAGATACGCAGTATTTT; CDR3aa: CAWPTGGTDTQYF
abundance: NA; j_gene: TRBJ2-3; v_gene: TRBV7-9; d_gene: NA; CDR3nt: TGTGCCAGCAGCCCGTTAAGCTACACAGATACGCAGTATTTT; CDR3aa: CASSPLSYTDTQYF
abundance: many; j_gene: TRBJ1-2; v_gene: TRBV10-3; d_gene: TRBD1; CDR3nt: TGTGCCATCAGTGAAAACGACAGGGCGGCCTATGGCTACACCTTC; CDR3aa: CAISENDRAAYGYTF
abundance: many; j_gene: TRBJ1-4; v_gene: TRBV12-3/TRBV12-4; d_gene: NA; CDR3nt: TGTGCCAGCAGTTTAGGGCTCACTAATGAAAAACTGTTTTTT; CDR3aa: CASSLGLTNEKLFF
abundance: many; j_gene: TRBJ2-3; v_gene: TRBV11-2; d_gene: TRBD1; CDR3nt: TGTGCCAGCAGCTTCGACAGGGGGCCGGCAGATACGCAGTATTTT; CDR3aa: CASSFDRGPADTQYF
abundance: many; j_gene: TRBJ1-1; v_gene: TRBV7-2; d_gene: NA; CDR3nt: TGTGCCAGCAGAATAAGGTCCTCGGGAAACACTGAAGCTTTCTTT; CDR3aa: CASRIRSSGNTEAFF
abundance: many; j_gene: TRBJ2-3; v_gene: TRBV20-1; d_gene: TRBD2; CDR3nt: TGCAGTGCTGGAGGACTAGCGGGAGGTGGAGATACGCAGTATTTT; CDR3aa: CSAGGLAGGGDTQYF
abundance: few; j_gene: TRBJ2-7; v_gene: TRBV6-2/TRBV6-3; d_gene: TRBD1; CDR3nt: TGTGCCAGCAGTTACTTGACAGGGGACGACGAGCAGTACTTC; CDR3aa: CASSYLTGDDEQYF
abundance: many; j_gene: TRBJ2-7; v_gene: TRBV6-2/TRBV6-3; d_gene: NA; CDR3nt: TGTGCCAGCAGTCTGCCATCCAACGCGGACAGCTACGAGCAGTACTTC; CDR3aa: CASSLPSNADSYEQYF
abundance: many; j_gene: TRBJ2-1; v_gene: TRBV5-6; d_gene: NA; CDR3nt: TGTGCCAGCAGCCACCTTCTAGGGACGGCTGAGCAGTTCTTC; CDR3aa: CASSHLLGTAEQFF
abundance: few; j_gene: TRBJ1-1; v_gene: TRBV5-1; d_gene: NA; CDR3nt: TGCGCCAGCAGCTTCGGCCGGCCTAACACTGAAGCTTTCTTT; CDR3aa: CASSFGRPNTEAFF
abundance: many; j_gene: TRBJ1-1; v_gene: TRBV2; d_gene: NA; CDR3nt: TGTGCCAGCAGTGTGTTACAGAGCCACACTGAAGCTTTCTTT; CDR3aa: CASSVLQSHTEAFF
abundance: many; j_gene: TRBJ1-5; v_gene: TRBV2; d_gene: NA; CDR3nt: TGTGCCAGCAGTGCCGACAGGATCAATCAGCCCCAGCATTTT; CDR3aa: CASSADRINQPQHF
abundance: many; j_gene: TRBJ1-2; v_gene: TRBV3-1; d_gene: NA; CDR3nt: TGTGCCAGCAGCCACCCGGGGGTCGGCTATGGCTACACCTTC; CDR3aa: CASSHPGVGYGYTF
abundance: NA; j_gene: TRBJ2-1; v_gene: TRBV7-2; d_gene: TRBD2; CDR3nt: TGTGCCAGCAGCCGAACCGGGACTAGCGGGAGGGCCGGTAGATTCGATGAGCAGTTCTTC; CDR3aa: CASSRTGTSGRAGRFDEQFF
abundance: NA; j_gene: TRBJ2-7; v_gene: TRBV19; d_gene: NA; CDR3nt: TGTGCCAGTAGTATCGGGGCTAGCGAGTTAGCCTACGAGCAGTACTTC; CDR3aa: CASSIGASELAYEQYF
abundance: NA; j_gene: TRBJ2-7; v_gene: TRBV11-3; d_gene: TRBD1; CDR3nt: TGTGCCAGCAGCTTACGATTGGACAGGGACGAGCAGTACTTC; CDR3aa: CASSLRLDRDEQYF
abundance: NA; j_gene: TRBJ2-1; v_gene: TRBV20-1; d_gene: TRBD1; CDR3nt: TGCAGTGCCCAACCGGGACAGTCCTACAATGAGCAGTTCTTC; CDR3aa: CSAQPGQSYNEQFF
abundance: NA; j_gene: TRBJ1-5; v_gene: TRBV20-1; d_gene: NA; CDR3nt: TGCAGTGCTAGAGATCCCTTTGCCGGGGGCAATCAGCCCCAGCATTTT; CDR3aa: CSARDPFAGGNQPQHF
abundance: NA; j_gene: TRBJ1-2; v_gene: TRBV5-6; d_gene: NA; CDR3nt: TGTGCCAGCAGCTTGGCGGGCGACAGCTTAAACTATGGCTACACCTTC; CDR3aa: CASSLAGDSLNYGYTF
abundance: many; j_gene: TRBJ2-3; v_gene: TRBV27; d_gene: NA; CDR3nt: TGTGCCAGCAGATACGGGACGGTATACACAGATACGCAGTATTTT; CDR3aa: CASRYGTVYTDTQYF
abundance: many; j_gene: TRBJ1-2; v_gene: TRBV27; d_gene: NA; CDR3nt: TGTGCCAGCACCAGGTTCACTATGGGGCTTGGGGGCTACACCTTC; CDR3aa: CASTRFTMGLGGYTF
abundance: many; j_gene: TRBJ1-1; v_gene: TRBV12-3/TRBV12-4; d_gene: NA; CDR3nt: TGTGCCAGCAGTTTTAGCTTTGTCCGGAATGGGGAAGCTTTCTTT; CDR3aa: CASSFSFVRNGEAFF
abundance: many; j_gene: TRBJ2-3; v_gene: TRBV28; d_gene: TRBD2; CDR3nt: TGTGCCAGCAGTTCCGGGACTAGCGGGATGGTAGATACGCAGTATTTT; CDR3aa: CASSSGTSGMVDTQYF
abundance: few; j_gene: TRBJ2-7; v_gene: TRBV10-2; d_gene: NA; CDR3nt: TGCGCCAGCAGTTTAGACAACTACGAGCAGTACTTC; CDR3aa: CASSLDNYEQYF
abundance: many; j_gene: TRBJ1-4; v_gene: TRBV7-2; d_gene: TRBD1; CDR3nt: TGTGCCAGCAGCTTACAGACAGGGGGGATAGAAAAACTGTTTTTT; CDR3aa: CASSLQTGGIEKLFF
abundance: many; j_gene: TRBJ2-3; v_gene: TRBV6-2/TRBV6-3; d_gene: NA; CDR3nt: TGTGCCAGCAGCCAAGACATGAGCACAGATACGCAGTATTTT; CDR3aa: CASSQDMSTDTQYF
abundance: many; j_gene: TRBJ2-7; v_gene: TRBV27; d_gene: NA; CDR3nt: TGTGCCAGCAGTCTCTCCCCTAGCCAACAGAAACCTTACGAGCAGTACTTC; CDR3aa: CASSLSPSQQKPYEQYF
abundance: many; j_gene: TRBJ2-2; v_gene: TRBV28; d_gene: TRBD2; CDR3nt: TGTGCCAGCAGTCCGGGACTAGCGGGAGGGAACACCGGGGAGCTGTTTTTT; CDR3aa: CASSPGLAGGNTGELFF
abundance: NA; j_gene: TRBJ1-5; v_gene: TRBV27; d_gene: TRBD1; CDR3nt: TGTGCCAGCAGTTCGCAGCCGGGACAGTTCAATCAGCCCCAGCATTTT; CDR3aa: CASSSQPGQFNQPQHF